This T cell receptor beta chain emerged from a study of spatial heterogeneity in lung cancer (dated by TCRdb to about 2019). Regarding the complete study: Beta-chain transcripts were consistently detected in greater numbers than alpha-chain transcripts, which likely reflects a higher abundance of beta-chain transcripts. A strong correlation was found between TCR transcript counts in tumor regions and a T cell transcriptional module score from matched bulk RNA-seq. TCR repertoire features were related to nonsynonymous mutation counts determined by whole-exome sequencing of tumor tissue. In the raw uncorrected reads, each unique combination of TCR and UMI appeared more than ten times on average. In non-small cell lung cancer, the study quantitatively compared TCR alpha and beta repertoires across several tumor regions, matched nontumor lung, and blood. Both alpha and beta chains were TCR-sequenced in 220 or so tumor regions, 64 matched nontumor lung samples and around 50 PBMC samples obtained at surgery. General conclusions and limits of the study: Counts of ubiquitous and regional expanded TCRs were found to correlate with counts of ubiquitous and regional nonsynonymous mutations, respectively. Confirming at a functional level the hypothesis that regional TCRs recognize regional mutations was considered to require additional single-cell paired TCR alpha and beta sequencing. Estimated TCR-seq coverage of tumor T cells was only about 6.5% for alpha chains and approximately 14% for beta chains. A correlation was observed between the number of expanded intratumoral alpha and beta TCRs and the tumor nonsynonymous mutation count.

This clonotype was counted many times. The antigen it binds to is not known. Per-nucleotide qualities are absent, and no much larger clonotype sits a single base away. The sample's time point label, decoded: sample taken at primary tumor resection. The donors were more than 60 patients from the lung TRACERx cohort who had early-stage, untreated non-small cell lung cancer. Without any cell sorting, TCR sequencing was performed on whole RNA extracted either from tumor and nontumor lung tissue or from cryopreserved PBMC samples. Only patients with enough RNA available from two or more tumor regions were chosen for TCR sequencing. Before selection, tumor and adjacent nontumor lung specimens were reviewed by a lung pathologist. Library generation was performed with 5' RACE. Sequenced on a NextSeq 500. The TCR library protocol attached a unique molecular identifier to each TCR cDNA molecule to allow correction of PCR and sequencing errors. Per the source publication's procedure: Decombinator tools were used for TCR identification, UMI-based error correction and CDR3 extraction. Expanded TCRs were defined as those above a frequency of 2 per 1,000, corresponding to the top 1% of the tumor frequency distribution. Expanded tumor TCRs statistically deemed absent (corrected P<0.05) from at least one tumor region were classed as regional, and all other expanded tumor TCRs were classed as ubiquitous. Each repertoire was subsampled 100 times to 5,000 TCRs, after which Renyi diversity was computed with the R vegan package. CDR3 similarity networks were built from amino acid triplet string-kernel similarity, with CDR3s being connected when pairwise similarity was above 0.82. The public sequencing data were trimmed at Q25 with fastp and processed into clonotypes with MiXCR by TCRdb, which kept only in-frame beta chains. All rows with the same CDR3 protein become a single entry with the most common DNA and genes. TCRdb, rather than the study authors, made the V and J calls. The sample table contains approximately 25,000 distinct CDR3 sequences; only one count was recorded for approximately 8.8% of them. The top ten clonotypes cover about 7.7% of the sample.

The sample in question was lung tumor tissue, obtained at surgery. The clonotype comes from a male donor with early-stage non-small cell lung cancer.

The CDR3 in this case is CASSLWGQGAYEQYF. DNA sequence: TGTGCCAGCAGCTTGTGGGGACAGGGAGCCTACGAGCAGTACTTC. The chain uses TRBV5-6 and TRBJ2-7; TRBD1 agrees with 9 junctional bases. Trimming leaves V shorter by 1 base and J shorter by 2 bases, with the junction holding 4 bases beyond the gene matches. CDR1 is given as SGHDT and CDR2 as YYEEEE, both from the germline V gene. Including the terminal cysteine and phenylalanine, the CDR3 comprises 15 residues. The CDR3 DNA has 45 bases and is translated from base 1.